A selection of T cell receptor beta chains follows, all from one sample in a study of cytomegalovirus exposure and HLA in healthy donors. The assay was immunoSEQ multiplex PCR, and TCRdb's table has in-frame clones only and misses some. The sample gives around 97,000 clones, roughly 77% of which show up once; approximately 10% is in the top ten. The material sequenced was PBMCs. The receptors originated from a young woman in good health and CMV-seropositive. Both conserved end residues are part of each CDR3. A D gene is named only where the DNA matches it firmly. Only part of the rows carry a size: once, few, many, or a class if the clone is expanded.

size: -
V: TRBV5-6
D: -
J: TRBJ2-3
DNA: TGTGCCAGCAGCTTGATCATCGGGCCTAGCGGCACAGATACGCAGTATTTT
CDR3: CASSLIIGPSGTDTQYF

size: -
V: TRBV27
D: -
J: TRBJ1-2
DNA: TGTGCCAGCAGTTTGGCCGGTTATAGCCCCTATGGCTACACCTTC
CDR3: CASSLAGYSPYGYTF

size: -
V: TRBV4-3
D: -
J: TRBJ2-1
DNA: TGCGCCAGCAGCCAGCAGACTAGCTCCTACAATGAGCAGTTCTTC
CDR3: CASSQQTSSYNEQFF

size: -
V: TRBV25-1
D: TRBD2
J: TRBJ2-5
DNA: TGTGCCAGCAGTGAAGGGGGGAGGGGCGGGACCCAGTACTTC
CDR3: CASSEGGRGGTQYF

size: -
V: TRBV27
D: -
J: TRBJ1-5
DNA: TGTGCCAGCAGTTCTACGGGTCAGCCCCAGCATTTT
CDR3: CASSSTGQPQHF

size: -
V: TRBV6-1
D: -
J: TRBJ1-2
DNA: TGTGCCAGCAACCGACAGCGATACGTTAACTATGGCTACACCTTC
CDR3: CASNRQRYVNYGYTF

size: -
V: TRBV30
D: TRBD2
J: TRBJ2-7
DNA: TGTGCCTGGACTACTGGGGCGGGGGTGCCGAGAGAGCAGTACTTC
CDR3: CAWTTGAGVPREQYF

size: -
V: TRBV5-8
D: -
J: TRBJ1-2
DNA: TGTGCCAGCAGCTTGGTTGAGAGAATTTACTATGGCTACACCTTC
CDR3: CASSLVERIYYGYTF

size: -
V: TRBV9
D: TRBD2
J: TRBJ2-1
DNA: TGTGCCAGCAGCGACACCAACGGTCTAGCGGGAGGATATGAGCAGTTCTTC
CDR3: CASSDTNGLAGGYEQFF

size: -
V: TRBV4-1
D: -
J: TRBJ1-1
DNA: TGCGCCAGCAGGGAGGGGCAGGGCACTGAAGCTTTCTTT
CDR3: CASREGQGTEAFF

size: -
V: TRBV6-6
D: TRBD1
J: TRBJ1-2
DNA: TGTGCCAGCAGGCGAGGACAGGAGGGACTTCGCTACACCTTC
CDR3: CASRRGQEGLRYTF

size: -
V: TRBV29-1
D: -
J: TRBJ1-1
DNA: TGCAGCGTTTGGAATGAACAGGCAGGGTGGGATACTGAAGCTTTCTTT
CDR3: CSVWNEQAGWDTEAFF

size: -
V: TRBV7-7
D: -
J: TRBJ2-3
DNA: TGTGCCAGCAGCTTCGGACCCGGGGTCGTTGGCACAGATACGCAGTATTTT
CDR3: CASSFGPGVVGTDTQYF

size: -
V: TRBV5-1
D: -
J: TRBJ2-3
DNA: TGCGCCAGCAGCACCACCGGAGATACGCAGTATTTT
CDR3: CASSTTGDTQYF

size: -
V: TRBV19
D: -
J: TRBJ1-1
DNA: TGTGCCAGTAGTTCTAGACAGGTACTGAAGAACACTGAAGCTTTCTTT
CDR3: CASSSRQVLKNTEAFF

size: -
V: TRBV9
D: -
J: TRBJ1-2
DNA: TGTGCCAGCAGCGTAGAGTGGGTTCGGGACTTCGATGGCTACACCTTC
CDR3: CASSVEWVRDFDGYTF

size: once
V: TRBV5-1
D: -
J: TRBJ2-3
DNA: TGCGCCAGCAGCTTGGCTTTGGGGCCACGCACAGATACGCAGTATTTT
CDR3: CASSLALGPRTDTQYF

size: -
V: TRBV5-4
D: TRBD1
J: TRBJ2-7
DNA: TGTGCCAGCAGCTTCCGGACAGGTAGCTCCTACGAGCAGTACTTC
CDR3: CASSFRTGSSYEQYF

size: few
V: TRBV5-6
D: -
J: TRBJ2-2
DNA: TGTGCCAGCAGCCACACTATTATTACCGGGGAGCTGTTTTTT
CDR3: CASSHTIITGELFF

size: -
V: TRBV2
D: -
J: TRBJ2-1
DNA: TGTGCCAGCAGGCCGGGACTTCACCAATGGCAGTTCTTC
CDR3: CASRPGLHQWQFF

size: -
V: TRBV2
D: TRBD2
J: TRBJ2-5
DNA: TGTGCCAGCAGGGAACTAGCGTTTGAGACCCAGTACTTC
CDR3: CASRELAFETQYF

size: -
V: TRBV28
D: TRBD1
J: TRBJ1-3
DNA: TGTGCCAGCAGCGGACAGGGGATCGGAAACACCATATATTTT
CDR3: CASSGQGIGNTIYF

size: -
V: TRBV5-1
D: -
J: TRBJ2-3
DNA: TGCGCCAGCAGCTCGCCGCCAGGGGTAATGGGGACAGATACGCAGTATTTT
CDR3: CASSSPPGVMGTDTQYF

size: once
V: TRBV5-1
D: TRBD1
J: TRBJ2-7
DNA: TGCGCCAGCAGCTTGCCGAGGGACAGTTCCCACGAGCAGTACTTC
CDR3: CASSLPRDSSHEQYF

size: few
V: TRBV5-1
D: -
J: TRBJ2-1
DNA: TGCGCCAGCAGCTTGGCTGTTTTTGCGGCCTCAGGGGATGGTGAGCAGTTCTTC
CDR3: CASSLAVFAASGDGEQFF

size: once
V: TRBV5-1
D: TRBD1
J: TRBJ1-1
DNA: TGCGCCAGCAGCTTTTCCGGGACAGGGGCCAACACTGAAGCTTTCTTT
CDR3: CASSFSGTGANTEAFF

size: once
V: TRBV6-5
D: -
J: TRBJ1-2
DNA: TGTGCCAGCAGTCTGGACAGTGAAAACTATGGCTACACCTTC
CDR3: CASSLDSENYGYTF

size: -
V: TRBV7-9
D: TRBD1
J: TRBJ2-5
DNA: TGTGCCAGCAGCACACAGGGGGGTGAGACCCAGTACTTC
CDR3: CASSTQGGETQYF

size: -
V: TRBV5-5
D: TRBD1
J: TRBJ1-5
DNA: TGTGCCAGCAGCGCCGGGACAGGGGGTAGCAATCAGCCCCAGCATTTT
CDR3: CASSAGTGGSNQPQHF

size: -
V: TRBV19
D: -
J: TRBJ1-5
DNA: TGTGCCAGTAGCCCCCCAGGGTCGATTGGCAATCAGCCCCAGCATTTT
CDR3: CASSPPGSIGNQPQHF

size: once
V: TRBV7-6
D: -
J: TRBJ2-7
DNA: TGTGCCAGCAGCTTAGAGCAGGGCCCCTACGAGCAGTACTTC
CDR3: CASSLEQGPYEQYF

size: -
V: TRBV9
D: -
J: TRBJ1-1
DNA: TGTGCCAGCAGCGTAGCGGCAGGGCGGAACACTGAAGCTTTCTTT
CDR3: CASSVAAGRNTEAFF